The 17 T cell receptor beta chains below all came from one sample that was sequenced in a study of blood T cell repertoires in COVID-19. Here immunoSEQ multiplex PCR was the method, and the copy in TCRdb shows in-frame clones only, minus some. The sample shows over 200,000 clones, 85% to 90% of them seen only once. Sequenced sample: PBMCs or T cells enriched from blood (not recorded which). All receptors derive from a middle-aged man who had recovered from COVID-19.

This chain links TRBV2 with TRBJ1-2; possibly TRBD1 for D (6 bases). The V gene's germline CDR1 is SNHLY and CDR2 FYNNEI. CDR3 length equals 13 residues. V was cut by 5 bases and J by 8 bases, with 15 bases left in between. CDR3 sequence: CASSYDRRGGYTF. The DNA of the CDR3 is TGTGCCAGCAGTTACGACAGGCGCGGGGGCTACACCTTC.

The CDR3 protein is CASSYGLVRSDTQYF. CDR3 nucleotides: TGTGCCAGCAGTTACGGACTAGTCCGGTCAGATACGCAGTATTTT. The chain recombines TRBV6-2 or TRBV6-3 with TRBJ2-3; 7 nucleotides match TRBD2. The CDR3 is 15 amino acids. CDR1 is MNHEY, CDR2 SVGEGT, per germline. J gave up 4 bases and V 2 bases, and 6 bases lay outside the gene matches.

The V gene is TRBV6-5, the J gene TRBJ1-4; TRBD1 might be the D (5 bases). CDR1 and CDR2 (germline): MNHEY, SVGAGI. V lost 2 bases and J lost 5, with 12 bases in between. There are 15 residues in the CDR3. The CDR3 sequence: CASSYQGYENEKLFF. The CDR3 nucleotides read TGTGCCAGCAGTTACCAGGGATATGAGAATGAAAAACTGTTTTTT.

The gene calls are TRBV6-5 and TRBJ2-3, with D unclear. Trimming shortened V by 0 bases and J by 3 bases, and 7 bases separated the two germline ends. The CDR3 is 14 residues long. CDR1 MNHEY and CDR2 SVGAGI come from the germline V gene. This chain's CDR3 is CASSYSQETDTQYF. In DNA form, the CDR3 reads TGTGCCAGCAGTTACTCGCAGGAAACAGATACGCAGTATTTT.

The chain recombines TRBV10-2 with TRBJ1-5; possibly TRBD1 for D (5 bases). V lost 7 bases and J 1 base, leaving 11 bases between the germline ends. This CDR3 is 14 amino acids long. Germline V gene lookup returns CDR1 WSHSY and CDR2 SAAADI. Written as DNA, the CDR3 is TGCGCCAGCAATGGGGGGGAAAGCAATCAGCCCCAGCATTTT. It encodes CASNGGESNQPQHF.

The V call is TRBV4-1, the J call TRBJ2-1, with TRBD2 matching over 7 bases. The V gene end was trimmed by 6 bases and the J gene end by 7 bases; junction bases not matched to a gene: 12. CDR1 is MGHRA and CDR2 is YSYEKL in the germline V gene. The CDR3 loop spans 15 amino acids. CDR3 nucleotide sequence: TGCGCCAGCAGATCATGGGAGGGAGGAGGGAATGAGCAGTTCTTC. It is translated as CASRSWEGGGNEQFF.

The V and J genes are TRBV7-9 and TRBJ1-5; D gene uncertain. The CDR3 contains 16 residues. CDR1 is SEHNR and CDR2 is FQNEAQ in the germline V gene (reference sequence). V was pared by 4 bases and J by 3 bases, with 16 bases between. CDR3 residues: CASSSMGIGDNQPQHF. The DNA for the CDR3 is TGTGCCAGCAGCTCCATGGGTATCGGGGACAATCAGCCCCAGCATTTT.

V and J are TRBV5-4 and TRBJ2-3; 12 bases align to TRBD2. V was clipped by 4 bases and J by 6 bases; unmatched bases: 6. The V gene's germline CDR1 is SGHNT and CDR2 YYREEE (reference sequence). The CDR3 length is 15 residues. CDR3 coding DNA: TGTGCCAGCAGCATTGGACTAGCGGGATACGATACGCAGTATTTT. It codes for CASSIGLAGYDTQYF.

The CDR3 coding sequence is TGTGCCAGCAGCTTCCGGGACATAATTTCATCCGGAAACACCATATATTTT. It is translated as CASSFRDIISSGNTIYF. The J gene is TRBJ1-3, the V gene TRBV5-5, with D maybe TRBD1 (6 bases). The V gene's germline CDR1 is SGHKS and CDR2 YYEKEE (reference sequence). With 2 bases removed from V and 4 bases from J, the gap between germline ends came to 19 bases. The CDR3 runs to 17 residues.

This sequence joins TRBV7-8 and TRBJ1-5; D might be TRBD1 (6 bases). The V end lost 5 bases, the J end lost 6 bases, and 26 bases lay between the germline ends. Germline V lookup: CDR1 SGHVS, CDR2 FQNEAQ. The CDR3 spans 18 residues. This CDR3 reads CASSPLLHRELGGQPQHF. CDR3 bases: TGTGCCAGCAGCCCCCTTTTGCACAGGGAATTAGGGGGTCAGCCCCAGCATTTT.

This clone has only a few counts. The V gene is TRBV25-1, the J gene TRBJ1-3, with TRBD1 as a possible D gene (5 bases). The CDR3 loop spans 16 amino acids. Germline CDR1 MGHDK, CDR2 SYGVNS. V lost 1 base and J 0 bases, leaving 10 bases between the germline ends. The CDR3 DNA is TGTGCCAGCAGTGAATGGGGGGGGAGCTCTGGAAACACCATATATTTT. Encoded protein: CASSEWGGSSGNTIYF. The full variable domain, completed using reference TRBV25-1 and TRBJ1-3, is EADIYQTPRYLVIGTGKKITLECSQTMGHDKMYWYQQDPGMELHLIHYSYGVNSTEKGDLSSESTVSRIRTEHFPLTLESARPSHTSQYLCASSEWGGSSGNTIYFGEGSWLTVV.

V is TRBV6-2 or TRBV6-3 and J is TRBJ1-2; no definite D call. The CDR3 loop spans 13 amino acids. V was pared by 2 bases and J by 4 bases, with 8 bases between. Germline CDR1 MNHEY, CDR2 SVGEGT. CDR3 coding DNA: TGTGCCAGCAGTTACGAGGAAATCTATGGCTACACCTTC. This codes for CASSYEEIYGYTF.

The gene calls are TRBV7-8 and TRBJ2-5; 12 bases match TRBD2. J was trimmed by 5 bases and V by 5 bases; bases with no gene match: 6. This CDR3 contains 15 residues. Germline V CDR1 and CDR2: SGHVS, FQNEAQ. The CDR3 bases are TGTGCCAGCAGCGTACTAGCGGGAGGTTGGGAGACCCAGTACTTC. Translated: CASSVLAGGWETQYF.

The chain couples TRBV12-3 or TRBV12-4 to TRBJ1-1; the D gene is possibly TRBD1 (6 bases). The CDR3 is 13 residues long. The ends were cut back, 3 bases at V and 5 bases at J, with 10 bases in the middle. The DNA for the CDR3 is TGTGCCAGCAGTTTGCAGGGGAGAACTGAAGCTTTCTTT. This translates into CASSLQGRTEAFF.

The chain joins TRBV3-1 (or the pseudogene TRBV3-2) to TRBJ1-5; the D gene is possibly TRBD1 (5 bases). V was trimmed by 0 bases and J by 3 bases, leaving 18 bases between them. Germline V gene lookup returns CDR1 LGHDT and CDR2 YNNKEL (reference sequence). The CDR3 is 18 residues long. The CDR3 loop is CASSQEWGRNTTNQPQHF. The CDR3 DNA reads as TGTGCCAGCAGCCAAGAATGGGGCCGGAACACCACCAATCAGCCCCAGCATTTT.

This chain connects TRBV4-1 to TRBJ2-1; 8 bases are a match to TRBD2. The length of the CDR3 is 18 residues. V lost 4 bases and J lost 1; bases outside the gene matches: 12. CDR1 and CDR2 (germline): MGHRA, YSYEKL. CDR3: CASSPLGVKRESYNEQFF. DNA of the CDR3: TGCGCCAGCAGCCCCCTGGGGGTGAAGCGGGAGTCCTACAATGAGCAGTTCTTC.

The V and J genes are TRBV5-4 and TRBJ1-1, with D perhaps matching TRBD1 (5 bases). The V gene lost 4 bases and the J gene lost 1 base, with 8 bases spanning the gap. The CDR3 extends over 13 amino acids. CDR1 and CDR2 from the germline V gene are SGHNT and YYREEE (reference sequence). CDR3: CASSATGNTEAFF. The CDR3 DNA reads TGTGCCAGCAGCGCCACAGGGAACACTGAAGCTTTCTTT.